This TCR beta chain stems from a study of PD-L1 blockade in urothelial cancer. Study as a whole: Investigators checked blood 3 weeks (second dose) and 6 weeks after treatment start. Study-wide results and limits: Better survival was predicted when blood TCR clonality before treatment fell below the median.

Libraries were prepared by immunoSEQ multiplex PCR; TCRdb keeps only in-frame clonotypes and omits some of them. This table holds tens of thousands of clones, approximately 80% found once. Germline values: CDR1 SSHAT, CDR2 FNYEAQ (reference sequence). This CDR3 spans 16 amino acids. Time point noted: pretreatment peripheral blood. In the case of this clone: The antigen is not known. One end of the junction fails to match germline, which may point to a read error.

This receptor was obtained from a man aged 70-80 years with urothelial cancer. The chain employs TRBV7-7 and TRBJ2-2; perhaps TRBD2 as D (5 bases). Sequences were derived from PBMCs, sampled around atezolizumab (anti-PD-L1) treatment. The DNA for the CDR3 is TGTGCTAGCAGCACCGCCCCGGGGAGAGGGAACGGGGAGCTGTTTTTT. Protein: CASSTAPGRGNGELFF.